This paragraph covers one T cell receptor (beta chain) sequence. This entry comes from a study of blood T cell repertoires in COVID-19. Background on the study: Samples representing acute and convalescent COVID-19 were sourced from the United States, Italy and Spain. The analysed material was cDNA or gDNA that came from T cells, B-cell-depleted T cells, or PBMCs.

As originally analysed: Reference gene primer amplification gave estimated nucleated cell counts. The table came from immunoSEQ multiplex PCR; TCRdb's copy has only in-frame clones and leaves some out. V and J calls and clone size are copied from that table; D and trimming were computed from the DNA. The sample shows some 320,000 clones, roughly 89% of them seen only once. The sequence was obtained from a woman aged 25-40 years with COVID-19, enrolled during active disease. Sequenced material: peripheral blood.

The CDR3 bases are TGTGCCAGCAGCCATGGGCGGGGGGTTGGAGATACGCAGTATTTT. Its protein product is CASSHGRGVGDTQYF. This chain joins TRBV3-1 (or the pseudogene TRBV3-2) and TRBJ2-3; TRBD2 agrees at 8 bases. Unmatched junction bases numbered 7, after V lost 3 bases and J lost 5 bases. CDR1 is LGHDT, CDR2 YNNKEL, per germline (reference sequence). This CDR3 has 15 amino acids.